This entry concerns a single T cell receptor beta chain. These donors, healthy bone marrow donors, were studied. This entry is derived from a study of cytomegalovirus exposure and HLA in healthy donors. With 60 Vbeta and 13 Jbeta primers, the PCR was carried out. Here immunoSEQ multiplex PCR was the method, and the copy in TCRdb shows in-frame clones only, minus some. The sample holds fewer than 200,000 clones, 80% seen once. CDR3 size: 14 residues. Germline V gene lookup returns CDR1 MNHEY and CDR2 SVGAGI. The ends lost 6 bases at V and 5 bases at J; junction bases unmatched: 8. The sequencing input was PBMCs. The sequence derives from a man between 18 and 35 years old in good health and CMV-seropositive. The rearrangement links TRBV6-5 to TRBJ2-7, with 9 bases fitting TRBD2. The CDR3 region is CASSRRGGMDEQYF. The CDR3 region has the DNA TGTGCCAGCAGCCGGCGGGGGGGCATGGACGAGCAGTACTTC.